This T cell receptor beta chain was sequenced in a study of CD8 T cells in Susac syndrome (dated by TCRdb to between 2017 and 2020). Looking at the study overall: Whether CD8+ T cell activation and differentiation in Susac syndrome was antigen driven was tested using repertoire sequencing. The study compared CD8+ T cell repertoire clonality among eleven to twelve healthy donors, approximately 14 Susac syndrome patients and approximately 16 multiple sclerosis patients. What the study reported, not specific to this receptor: The number of individuals in the TCR sequencing and HLA analysis was recognized as being relatively small.

RNA was extracted with the RNeasy kit and roughly 0.45 to 1 ug was reverse transcribed using random hexamers. The immunoSEQ multiplex PCR assay, covering 54 Vbeta and 13 Jbeta segments, was used to amplify TCR beta CDR3 regions. To correct PCR amplification bias, a synthetic template baseline was used for both primer optimization and computational correction. Regarding the original processing steps: Only productive sequences were kept, with reads annotated to V, D and J genes according to IMGT and analyzed in immunoSEQ Analyzer. Clonality was computed as one minus Shannon entropy normalized by log2 of the number of productive unique sequences. For each patient and control, public and private clones were evaluated within the 100 most prevalent clones. Clones were defined as Susac-specific when absent from the healthy and MS cohorts, from fewer than 1,300 published viral clones and from other ImmuneACCESS disease sequences. In-frame beta chains were kept once TCRdb had trimmed the public reads at Q25 with fastp and called clones with MiXCR. Every CDR3 protein is listed once, alongside the most common genes and DNA of its rows. TCRdb's processing, not the authors', yielded these V and J calls. A total of about 120,000 distinct CDR3 sequences appear in this sample, roughly 92% of them only once. Of the sample, roughly 0.12% is held by the ten largest clones.

Peripheral blood CD8+ and CD4+ T cells from healthy donors, Susac syndrome patients and multiple sclerosis patients were profiled using high-throughput TCR beta sequencing. The healthy donors served as controls matched for age and sex. Bulk CD8+ and CD4+ T cells were purified by magnetic negative isolation, whereas CD8+ TEMRA cells were enriched by FACS. Blood was collected in EDTA tubes and processed within 24 hours, with PBMCs isolated through density gradient centrifugation. PBMCs intended for TCR sequencing were cryopreserved in liquid nitrogen and thawed later in a water bath at 37 degrees C. The sorted or isolated CD4+, CD8+ and CD8+ TEMRA cells reached a purity of at least 90%. Concerning this clonotype itself: Its antigen is still unknown. Nothing much larger sits one base from this clone, and base qualities are not available.

From the germline V gene (reference sequence), CDR1 is MNHEY and CDR2 is SMNVEV. The V end gives up 6 bases and the J end 10 bases, leaving 7 bases in the junction not matched to a gene. The CDR3 contains 14 residues, cysteine and phenylalanine counted. Just the 42-base CDR3 DNA is kept, in frame starting at base 1. What was sequenced was CD8+ T cells from PBMCs. The receptor's source is a human donor in good health. The sequence joins TRBV27 to TRBJ1-6; the junction holds 9 bases that match TRBD1. At the DNA level, the sequence is TGTGCCAGCAGGGAGGGACAGGGTGCCTCACCCCTCCACTTT. The translation is CASREGQGASPLHF.